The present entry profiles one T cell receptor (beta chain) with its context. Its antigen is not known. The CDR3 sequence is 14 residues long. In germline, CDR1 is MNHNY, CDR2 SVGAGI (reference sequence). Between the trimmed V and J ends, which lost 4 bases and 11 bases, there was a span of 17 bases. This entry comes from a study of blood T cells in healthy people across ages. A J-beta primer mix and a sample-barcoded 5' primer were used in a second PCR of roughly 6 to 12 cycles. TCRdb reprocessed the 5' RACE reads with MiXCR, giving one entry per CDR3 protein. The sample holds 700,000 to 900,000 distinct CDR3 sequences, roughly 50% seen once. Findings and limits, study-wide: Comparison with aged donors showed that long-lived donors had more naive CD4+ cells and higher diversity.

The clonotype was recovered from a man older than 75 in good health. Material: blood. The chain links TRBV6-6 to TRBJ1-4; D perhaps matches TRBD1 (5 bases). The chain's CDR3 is CASSFQWGDSKLFF. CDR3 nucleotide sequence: TGTGCCAGCAGTTTCCAGTGGGGGGATTCCAAACTGTTTTTT.